What follows are 2 T cell receptor beta chains derived from one specimen sequenced in a study of shared clonotypes between healthy human individuals. Data came from immunoSEQ multiplex PCR; TCRdb stores just in-frame clones and leaves some out. The table has around 2.1 million clones, 95% seen once. Sequences were obtained from naive CD4+ T cells sorted from blood. As to subset: CD45RA+ positively selected. These receptors came from a man aged 18 to 29 in good health.

This clone was seen once. The sample contains more than one DNA sequence encoding this CDR3. V is TRBV4-1 and J is TRBJ2-7, with TRBD2 matching 14 bases. Per germline, CDR1 MGHRA and CDR2 YSYEKL. V shed 3 bases and J 4 bases; nucleotides not matched to a gene: 5. The CDR3 contains 16 residues. CDR3 loop: CASSHGTSGRTYEQYF. The DNA for the CDR3 is TGCGCCAGCAGCCACGGGACTAGCGGGAGAACTTACGAGCAGTACTTC.

The rearrangement uses TRBV15 and TRBJ1-1; 8 positions agree with TRBD1. J was trimmed by 4 bases and V by 5 bases; bases with no gene match: 3. The CDR3 length is 13 residues. The germline V gene has CDR1 LNHNV and CDR2 YYDKDF (reference sequence). The CDR3: CATSGQGGTEAFF. Here the CDR3 DNA reads TGTGCCACCAGCGGACAGGGTGGCACTGAAGCTTTCTTT.